Included here is one T cell receptor (beta chain) sequence, with context. The data originate from a study of shared clonotypes between healthy human individuals. Study summary: The plates for each donor numbered three CD4 naive, three CD4 memory, two CD8 naive and one CD8 memory.

CD8 cells regarded as naive lacked CD45RO, were positively chosen for CCR7, and omitted terminally differentiated effector memory CD45RA+ cells. At a deep level, the assay was run. Under the authors' procedure: ImmunoSEQ junction-only sequences lacked quality scores, so their filtering differed. Generated by immunoSEQ multiplex PCR, the TCRdb table keeps only in-frame clones and is missing some. Clone size and V and J calls were adopted from that table, with D and trimming inferred from the DNA. The data hold under 850,000 clones, with 80% to 95% observed a single time. The CDR3 spans 15 residues. Germline loops: CDR1 MNHEY, CDR2 SVGAGI. Trimming stripped 0 bases from V and 0 bases from J, with 6 bases between.

This receptor was taken from a man between 25 and 39 years old in good health. The chain combines TRBV6-5 with TRBJ1-5, with unresolved D. The source material was naive CD8+ T cells sorted from blood. CDR3 DNA: TGTGCCAGCAGTTACTCGCGGGGTAGCAATCAGCCCCAGCATTTT. Its protein product is CASSYSRGSNQPQHF.